A single sample is the source of the 17 T cell receptor beta chains below, sequenced in a study of control samples from healthy donors and cancer patients. Generated by immunoSEQ multiplex PCR, the TCRdb table keeps only in-frame clones and is missing some. The sample shows about 89,000 clones, over 75% of them seen only once. The sequenced sample consisted of blood. These receptors all come from a woman in her thirties or forties in good health.

This chain joins TRBV4-3 and TRBJ1-1; TRBD1 matches 9 bases. J gave up 1 base and V 3 bases, and 3 bases lay outside the gene matches. The CDR3 is made up of 15 amino acids. Germline loops: CDR1 LGHNA, CDR2 YSLEER. CDR3 DNA: TGCGCCAGCAGCCAGTCGACAGGGGGGAACACTGAAGCTTTCTTT. It specifies CASSQSTGGNTEAFF.

The chain has TRBV6-4 and TRBJ2-3; maybe TRBD1 (6 bases). CDR3 length: 15 amino acids. Deletions cut 0 bases from V and 4 bases from J, with 11 bases between. The germline CDR1 and CDR2 sequences are MRHNA and SNTAGT. The CDR3 DNA is TGTGCCAGCAGTGACTCTGGGGGCGCGTCAGATACGCAGTATTTT. Its protein product is CASSDSGGASDTQYF.

This chain connects TRBV20-1 to TRBJ2-3, with 8 bases matching TRBD2. The CDR3 has 14 amino acids. Germline CDR1 DFQATT, CDR2 SNEGSKA (reference sequence). The V and J ends lost 3 bases and 1 base, in that order; junction bases with no gene match: 3. Here the CDR3 reads CSASSGDGTDTQYF. The DNA for the CDR3 is TGCAGTGCTAGTAGCGGGGACGGCACAGATACGCAGTATTTT.

The chain combines TRBV30 with TRBJ2-7; D unresolved. There are 11 residues in the CDR3. Trimming cost V 1 base and J 7 bases, with 8 bases left between them. Looked up from germline, CDR1 is GTSNPN and CDR2 is SVGIG (reference sequence). CDR3 DNA: TGTGCCTGGAGTGCCCAAAAAGAGCAGTACTTC. This codes for CAWSAQKEQYF.

The chain couples TRBV3-1 (or the pseudogene TRBV3-2) to TRBJ2-5; no clear D. CDR3 length: 13 amino acids. The germline V gene has CDR1 LGHDT and CDR2 YNNKEL (reference sequence). The V and J ends lost 3 bases and 7 bases respectively, with 12 bases between them. CDR3 nucleotides: TGTGCCAGCAGCCACGGCCCAGAGCGGACCCAGTACTTC. It yields the protein CASSHGPERTQYF.

The rearrangement uses TRBV6-1 and TRBJ2-7; the match to TRBD2 covers 15 bases. Per germline, CDR1 MNHNS and CDR2 SASEGT. The junction had 8 bases not matched to a gene; V was cut back by 3 bases and J by 2 bases. This CDR3 region has 18 residues. In DNA form, the CDR3 reads TGTGCCAGCAGTGAGAGCGGACTAGCGGGGGGGAACCCCTACGAGCAGTACTTC. Protein sequence: CASSESGLAGGNPYEQYF.

This chain links TRBV6-6 with TRBJ2-7, with D possibly being TRBD1 (5 bases). Germline-derived CDR1 and CDR2 are MNHNY and SVGAGI (reference sequence). V shed 5 bases and J shed 3 bases, with 14 bases lying between them. The CDR3 has 14 amino acids. CDR3 sequence (DNA): TGTGCCAGCAGTAGACAGCTTCGGTACTACGAGCAGTACTTC. This codes for CASSRQLRYYEQYF.

The chain is built from TRBV9 and TRBJ2-7, with 9 bases fitting TRBD1. The J segment lost 2 bases and the V segment lost 0 bases, leaving 3 bases of the junction unmatched. CDR1 is SGDLS, CDR2 YYNGEE, per germline. This CDR3 is built from 15 residues. CDR3 nucleotides: TGTGCCAGCAGCGTAGAGGACAGGGGACCCTACGAGCAGTACTTC. Translated: CASSVEDRGPYEQYF.

As for this clone: A junction end diverges from the germline sequence, so it may reflect a read error. The V gene is TRBV6-2 or TRBV6-3, the J gene TRBJ2-7, with no clear D. The CDR3 runs to 13 residues. CDR1 is MNHEY and CDR2 is SVGEGT in the germline V gene. In DNA, the CDR3 is TGTGCCAGCAGGTACTTGGCCTGGGACGAGCAGTACTTC. Translating it yields CASRYLAWDEQYF.

The chain has TRBV5-1 and TRBJ2-1, with TRBD2 matching over 9 bases. The CDR3 spans 14 residues. Germline CDR1 and CDR2: SGHRS and YFSETQ. V dropped 3 bases and J dropped 8; count of bases not matched to a gene: 6. The CDR3 protein is CASSSLSGGYEQFF. The CDR3 nucleotides read TGCGCCAGCAGCTCACTTAGCGGGGGTTATGAGCAGTTCTTC. Together with reference TRBV5-1 and TRBJ2-1, the CDR3 gives the full variable domain: KAGVTQTPRYLIKTRGQQVTLSCSPISGHRSVSWYQQTPGQGLQFLFEYFSETQRNKGNFPGRFSGRQFSNSRSEMNVSTLELGDSALYLCASSSLSGGYEQFFGPGTRLTVL.

V gene TRBV10-3 combines with J gene TRBJ2-1, with 9 bases fitting TRBD2. The CDR3 runs to 14 residues. CDR1 is ENHRY and CDR2 is SYGVKD in the germline V gene. J lost 8 bases, V lost 4 bases, and 6 bases had no gene match. CDR3 residues: CAISGAGGFDEQFF. Written as DNA, the CDR3 is TGTGCCATCAGTGGTGCGGGGGGGTTTGATGAGCAGTTCTTC.

The CDR3 here is CASSPGSGANTEAFF. Written as DNA, the CDR3 is TGCGCCAGCAGCCCTGGCTCGGGGGCCAACACTGAAGCTTTCTTT. The chain recombines TRBV5-1 with TRBJ1-1; D perhaps matches TRBD1 (6 bases). The germline gives CDR1 SGHRS, CDR2 YFSETQ. Trimming removed 4 bases from V and 2 bases from J, with 15 bases in between. The CDR3 is 15 amino acids.

The chain uses TRBV27 and TRBJ2-2, with TRBD2 identical over 9 bases. Germline CDR1 and CDR2: MNHEY and SMNVEV (reference sequence). This CDR3 has 16 amino acids. Trimming took 3 bases from V and 5 from J; bases not matched to a gene: 7. The CDR3 spells CASSLSGGTNTGELFF. The CDR3 region has the DNA TGTGCCAGCAGTTTGAGCGGGGGGACAAATACCGGGGAGCTGTTTTTT.

The chain carries TRBV9 and TRBJ2-2; the D is unclear. The V gene's germline CDR1 is SGDLS and CDR2 YYNGEE. The CDR3 spans 16 residues. V lost 3 bases and J 3 bases, leaving 15 bases between the germline ends. The DNA of the CDR3 is TGTGCCAGCAGCGCCTACAGAATACTGGACACCGGGGAGCTGTTTTTT. It codes for CASSAYRILDTGELFF. Full variable domain (missing parts from reference TRBV9 and TRBJ2-2): DSGVTQTPKHLITATGQRVTLRCSPRSGDLSVYWYQQSLDQGLQFLIQYYNGEERAKGNILERFSAQQFPDLHSELNLSSLELGDSALYFCASSAYRILDTGELFFGEGSRLTVL.

This chain connects TRBV19 to TRBJ2-7, with 9 positions matching TRBD1. V was clipped by 8 bases and J by 5 bases; unmatched bases: 10. CDR3 size: 14 residues. CDR1 is LNHDA, CDR2 SQIVND, per germline (reference sequence). The CDR3 loop reads CASGGTGTANEQYF. CDR3 nucleotide sequence: TGTGCCAGTGGTGGGACAGGGACGGCTAACGAGCAGTACTTC.

V is TRBV7-2 and J is TRBJ2-7; 10 bases are shared with TRBD2. V lost 1 base, J lost 2 bases, and 5 bases stayed unmatched. The germline V gene has CDR1 SGHTA and CDR2 FQGNSA. This CDR3 region has 16 residues. The CDR3 DNA follows: TGTGCCAGCAGCTTAGATAGCGGGGGGACGCCCTACGAGCAGTACTTC. Protein product: CASSLDSGGTPYEQYF.

The rearrangement links TRBV10-3 to TRBJ2-1; TRBD2 might be the D (7 bases). The CDR3 length is 13 residues. Germline-derived CDR1 and CDR2 are ENHRY and SYGVKD. Trimming took 3 bases from V and 7 from J, leaving 10 bases between them. CDR3 DNA sequence: TGTGCCATCAGTGATAGGGGGGGGAATGAGCAGTTCTTC. Translated: CAISDRGGNEQFF.